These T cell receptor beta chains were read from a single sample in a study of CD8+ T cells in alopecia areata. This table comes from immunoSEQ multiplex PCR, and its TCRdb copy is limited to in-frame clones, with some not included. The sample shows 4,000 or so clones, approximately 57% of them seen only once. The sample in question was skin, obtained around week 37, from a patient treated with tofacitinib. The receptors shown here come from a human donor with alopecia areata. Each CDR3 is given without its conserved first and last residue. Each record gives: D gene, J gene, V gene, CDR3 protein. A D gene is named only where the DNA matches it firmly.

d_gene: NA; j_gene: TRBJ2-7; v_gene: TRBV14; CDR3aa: ASSRGPGLYEQY
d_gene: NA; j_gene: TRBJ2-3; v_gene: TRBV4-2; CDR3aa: ASSLYGREEKDTQY
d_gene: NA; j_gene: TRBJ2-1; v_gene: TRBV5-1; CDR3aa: ASSWGVSYNEQF
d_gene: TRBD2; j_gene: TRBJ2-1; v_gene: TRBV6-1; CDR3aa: ASSGGASGRPHEQF
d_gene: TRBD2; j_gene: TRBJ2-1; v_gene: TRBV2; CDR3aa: ASSEGSLAGEMDEQF
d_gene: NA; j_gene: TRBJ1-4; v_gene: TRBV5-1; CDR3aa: ASSLTTNEKLF
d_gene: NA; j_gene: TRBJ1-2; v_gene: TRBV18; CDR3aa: ASSPISGINYGYT
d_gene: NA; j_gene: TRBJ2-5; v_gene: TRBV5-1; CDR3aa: ASSVYTEETQY
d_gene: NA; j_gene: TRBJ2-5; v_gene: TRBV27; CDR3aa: ASSTYRAQETQY
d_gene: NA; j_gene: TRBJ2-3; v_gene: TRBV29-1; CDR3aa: SVERDTDTQY
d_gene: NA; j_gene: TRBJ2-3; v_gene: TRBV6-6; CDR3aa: ASSYSLIDFQY
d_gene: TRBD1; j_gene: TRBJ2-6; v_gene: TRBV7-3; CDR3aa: ASSPKAPGQGMSGANVLT
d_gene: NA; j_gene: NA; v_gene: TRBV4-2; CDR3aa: ASSQADLRRAVYEQY
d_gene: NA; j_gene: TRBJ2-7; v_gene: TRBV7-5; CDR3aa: ASSLELRSFEQY
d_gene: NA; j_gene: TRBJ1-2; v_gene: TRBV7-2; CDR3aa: ASSLSKLT
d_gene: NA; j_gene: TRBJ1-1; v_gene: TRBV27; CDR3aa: ASSLGGGLSAF
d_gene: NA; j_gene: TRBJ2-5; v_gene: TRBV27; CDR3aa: ASSLRAWSSGGPETQY
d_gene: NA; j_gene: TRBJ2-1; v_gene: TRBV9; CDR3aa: ASTGTDLNEQF
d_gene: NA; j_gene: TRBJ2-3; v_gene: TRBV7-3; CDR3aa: ASSRAAGHTDTQY
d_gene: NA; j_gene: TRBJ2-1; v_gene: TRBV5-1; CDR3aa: ASSLGGMVYNEQF
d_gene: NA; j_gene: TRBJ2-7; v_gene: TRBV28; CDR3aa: ASLQAGASYEQY
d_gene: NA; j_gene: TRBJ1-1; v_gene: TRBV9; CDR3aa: ASSVGYGTEAF
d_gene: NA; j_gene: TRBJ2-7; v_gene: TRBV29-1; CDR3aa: SVEDLQYEQY